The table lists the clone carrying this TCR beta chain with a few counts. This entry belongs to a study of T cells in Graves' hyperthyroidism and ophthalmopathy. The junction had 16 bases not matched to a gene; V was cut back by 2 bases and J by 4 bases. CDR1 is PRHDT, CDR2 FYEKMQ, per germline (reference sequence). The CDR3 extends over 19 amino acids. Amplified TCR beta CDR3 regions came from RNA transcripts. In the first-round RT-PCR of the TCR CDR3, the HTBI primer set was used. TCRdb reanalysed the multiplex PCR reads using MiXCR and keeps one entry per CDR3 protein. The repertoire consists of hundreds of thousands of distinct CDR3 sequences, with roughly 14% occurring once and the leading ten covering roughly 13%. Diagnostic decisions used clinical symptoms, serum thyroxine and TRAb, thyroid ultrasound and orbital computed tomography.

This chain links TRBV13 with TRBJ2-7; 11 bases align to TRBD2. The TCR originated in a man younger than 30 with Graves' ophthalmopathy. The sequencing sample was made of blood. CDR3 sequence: CASSLRGGYTSGRLYEQYF. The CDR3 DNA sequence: TGTGCCAGCAGCTTACGGGGCGGGTATACTAGCGGGAGATTGTACGAGCAGTACTTC.